Sequencing of this T cell receptor (beta chain) was carried out in a study of blood T cell repertoires in COVID-19 (dated by TCRdb to about 2020). Background on the whole study: Collaborator samples came from the United States, Italy and Spain and covered acute and convalescent phases of COVID-19. The material from the prospective study consisted of cDNA or gDNA derived from T cells, B-cell-depleted T cells, or PBMCs. Subjects who had been exposed to COVID-19, were actively infected with it, or had recovered from it provided the deeply sampled blood TCRbeta repertoires that made up the dataset. The repertoires were released in a freely available public database intended as a resource for research on the immune response to SARS-CoV-2. The samples were drawn from two sources: the first 160 participants of the ongoing ImmuneRACE study, and about 1,300 subjects contributed by 6 global collaborators. The sample metadata nearly always contained a de-identified subject ID, COVID-19 status, age in years and sex. Where available, HLA class I and class II types were obtained from metadata supplied by the sample provider rather than from assay-based typing. Paper-wide results and their limitations: The amount of clinical and demographic metadata varied by source and participant and was provided uncurated.

On this clone itself: It has no known antigen specificity. No base quality information exists; no much larger clone differs at one position.

Participants in the prospective study were aged about 18 to 95 years, lived in about two dozen United States geographic areas, and enrolled through a virtual design. To assign participants to cohorts, the prospective study relied on clinical history that participants themselves reported in a screening survey and a study questionnaire. Exposed participants were defined as having been in contact with someone with a PCR-confirmed or clinician-diagnosed COVID-19 case within 2 weeks of study entry. In the prospective study, mobile phlebotomists collected whole blood, serum and a nasopharyngeal or oropharyngeal swab from each participant. Participants in the prospective study had the option to provide additional blood draws and questionnaires over a roughly 2-month period. Before DNA extraction, prospective study blood samples were shipped either frozen or at room temperature. The immunoSEQ Assay, a bias-controlled multiplex PCR, was used to amplify TCRbeta CDR3 regions from genomic DNA. In the original analysis: The number of nucleated cells in each sample was estimated from the amplification of reference gene primers within the assay. Sequence reads were collapsed and filtered to measure the absolute abundance of every unique TCRbeta CDR3 rearrangement. For each sample, productive Simpson clonality was calculated as the square root of Simpson's diversity index across productive rearrangements. The source is immuneACCESS, and TCRdb retained only in-frame sequences with V and J called. Part of the clones is not carried over; for the studies checked, unresolved V genes explain less than half of this, and the remainder is unexplained. The V and J calls and clone size are taken from that table; D and trimming were inferred from the DNA. The sample records under 400,000 clones, 88% of which are singletons. Approximately 1% of the sample is held by the ten biggest clonotypes.

This sequence originates from a woman aged 25 to 39 who had been exposed to COVID-19. Source material: PBMCs or T cells enriched from blood (not recorded which).

The sequenced DNA is TGTGCCAGCAGTTTAGGACCGCAGGGGGACGAGCAGTACTTC. Translated, it gives CASSLGPQGDEQYF. The rearranged segments are TRBV27 and TRBJ2-7, with 7 junctional bases fitting TRBD1. Including the terminal cysteine and phenylalanine, the CDR3 comprises 14 residues. CDR3 DNA only is kept here, 42 bases in frame from base 1. The germline V and J ends show losses of 2 bases and 5 bases respectively, and no gene match explains 6 bases of the junction. Via the germline V gene (reference sequence), CDR1 is MNHEY and CDR2 SMNVEV.